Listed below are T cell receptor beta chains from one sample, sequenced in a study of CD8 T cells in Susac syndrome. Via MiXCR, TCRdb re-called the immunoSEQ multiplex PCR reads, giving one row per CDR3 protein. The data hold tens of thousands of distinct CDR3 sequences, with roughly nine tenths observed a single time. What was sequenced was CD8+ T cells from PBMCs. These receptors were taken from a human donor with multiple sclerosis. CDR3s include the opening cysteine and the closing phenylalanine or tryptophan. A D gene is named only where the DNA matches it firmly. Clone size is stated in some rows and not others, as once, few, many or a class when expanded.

DNA: TGTGCCAGCAGTCCGATCAGGGGAGGGGGCACTGAAGCTTTCTTT
CDR3: CASSPIRGGGTEAFF
V: TRBV27
J: TRBJ1-1
size: -
D: -

DNA: TGTGCCACCAGTGGGACTGGAAAAGAGACCCAGTACTTC
CDR3: CATSGTGKETQYF
V: TRBV15
J: TRBJ2-5
size: -
D: -

DNA: TGTGCCTGGAGTGTGTGGTCCTACAATGAGCAGTTCTTC
CDR3: CAWSVWSYNEQFF
V: TRBV30
J: TRBJ2-1
size: -
D: -

DNA: TGTGCCAGCAGTTATGGGACTAGCGGGGGGGAATACAATGAGCAGTTCTTC
CDR3: CASSYGTSGGEYNEQFF
V: TRBV6-5
J: TRBJ2-1
size: -
D: TRBD2

DNA: TGTGCCACCAGCGGTCCGGAACCGCAAGAGACCCAGTACTTC
CDR3: CATSGPEPQETQYF
V: TRBV15
J: TRBJ2-5
size: -
D: -

DNA: TGTGCCAGCAGCTTGGCCTACGAGCAGTACTTC
CDR3: CASSLAYEQYF
V: TRBV28
J: TRBJ2-7
size: few
D: -

DNA: TGTGCCACCCTGACAGGGGTGAACAATGAGCAGTTCTTC
CDR3: CATLTGVNNEQFF
V: TRBV6-6
J: TRBJ2-1
size: few
D: TRBD1

DNA: TGTGCCAGCAGCACCACGGTGGCGGGACGAATATTTCGCGATGAGCAGTTCTTC
CDR3: CASSTTVAGRIFRDEQFF
V: TRBV14
J: TRBJ2-1
size: few
D: -

DNA: TGTGCCAGCAGTTTGGTAGGGTACAATCAGCCCCAGCATTTT
CDR3: CASSLVGYNQPQHF
V: TRBV27
J: TRBJ1-5
size: -
D: -

DNA: TGTGCCAGCAGCTTCAGGGGGCGGTACGCAGATACGCAGTATTTT
CDR3: CASSFRGRYADTQYF
V: TRBV5-4
J: TRBJ2-3
size: -
D: TRBD1

DNA: TGTGCCAGCAGTTTATGGGGTAGCGGGGGACCAGGAGAGACCCAGTACTTC
CDR3: CASSLWGSGGPGETQYF
V: TRBV27
J: TRBJ2-5
size: once
D: TRBD2

DNA: TGTGCCAGCAGTTTATCTAGCCCACAAATCTCGAACACCGGGGAGCTGTTTTTT
CDR3: CASSLSSPQISNTGELFF
V: TRBV12-3/TRBV12-4
J: TRBJ2-2
size: -
D: -

DNA: TGTGCCAGCAGTTATTTGGGGTTGGATGGAAACACCATATATTTT
CDR3: CASSYLGLDGNTIYF
V: TRBV6-6
J: TRBJ1-3
size: -
D: -

DNA: TGTGCCAGCCAAGGGGAAGGAACGTTTTCCGGGGAGCTGTTTTTT
CDR3: CASQGEGTFSGELFF
V: TRBV28
J: TRBJ2-2
size: -
D: -

DNA: TGTGCCAGCAGCCCGGTCGGGACAGGGGATCCTAACTATGGCTACACCTTC
CDR3: CASSPVGTGDPNYGYTF
V: TRBV5-6
J: TRBJ1-2
size: -
D: TRBD1

DNA: TGTGCCAGCAGCCCACCCCAGGGGCTGAAGACCCAGTACTTC
CDR3: CASSPPQGLKTQYF
V: TRBV28
J: TRBJ2-5
size: -
D: -

DNA: TGTGCCAGCAGCCAAGAAGCGGGGAGCTCCTACGAGCAGTACTTC
CDR3: CASSQEAGSSYEQYF
V: TRBV4-2
J: TRBJ2-7
size: -
D: TRBD2